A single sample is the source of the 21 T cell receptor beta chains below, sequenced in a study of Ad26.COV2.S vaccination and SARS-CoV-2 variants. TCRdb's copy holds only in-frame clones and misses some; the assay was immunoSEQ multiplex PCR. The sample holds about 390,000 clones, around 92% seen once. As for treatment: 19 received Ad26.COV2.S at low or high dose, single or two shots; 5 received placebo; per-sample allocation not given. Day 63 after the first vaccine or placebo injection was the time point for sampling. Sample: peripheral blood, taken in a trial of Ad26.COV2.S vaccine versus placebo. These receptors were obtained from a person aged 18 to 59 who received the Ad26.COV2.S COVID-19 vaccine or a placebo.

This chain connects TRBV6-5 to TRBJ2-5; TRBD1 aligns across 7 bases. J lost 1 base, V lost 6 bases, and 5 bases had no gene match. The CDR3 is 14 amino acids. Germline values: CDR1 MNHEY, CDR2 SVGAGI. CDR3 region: CASSKDRIQETQYF. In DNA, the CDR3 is TGTGCCAGCAGCAAGGACAGGATCCAAGAGACCCAGTACTTC.

CDR3 region: CASSSTSGISTDTQYF. The CDR3, as DNA: TGCGCCAGCAGCTCTACTAGCGGAATAAGCACAGATACGCAGTATTTT. The chain couples TRBV5-1 to TRBJ2-3, with 8 bases aligning to TRBD2. Germline CDR1 is SGHRS and CDR2 is YFSETQ. CDR3 length equals 16 residues. The ends lost 3 bases at V and 0 bases at J; junction bases unmatched: 6.

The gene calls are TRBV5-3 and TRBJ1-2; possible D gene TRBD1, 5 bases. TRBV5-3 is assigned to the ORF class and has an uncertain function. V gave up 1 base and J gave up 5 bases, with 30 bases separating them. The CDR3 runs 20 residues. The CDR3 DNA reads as TGTGCCAGAAGCTTGTATCCTTTTTTGGGCAGTCGAAGGGGTCCGTATGGCTACACCTTC. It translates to CARSLYPFLGSRRGPYGYTF.

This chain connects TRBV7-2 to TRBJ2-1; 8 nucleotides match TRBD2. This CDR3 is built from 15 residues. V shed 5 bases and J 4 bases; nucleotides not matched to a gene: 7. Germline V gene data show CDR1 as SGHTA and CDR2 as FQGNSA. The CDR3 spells CASSPDRGGYNEQFF. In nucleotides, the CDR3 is TGTGCCAGCAGCCCCGATCGGGGGGGATACAATGAGCAGTTCTTC.

The CDR3: CASRSPGLATNTQYF. The CDR3 DNA reads as TGTGCCAGTAGATCCCCCGGACTAGCGACGAATACGCAGTATTTT. This chain joins TRBV19 and TRBJ2-3; 9 bases align to TRBD2. This CDR3 region has 15 residues. The junction had 11 bases not matched to a gene; V was cut back by 6 bases and J by 7 bases. CDR1 is LNHDA and CDR2 is SQIVND in the germline V gene (reference sequence).

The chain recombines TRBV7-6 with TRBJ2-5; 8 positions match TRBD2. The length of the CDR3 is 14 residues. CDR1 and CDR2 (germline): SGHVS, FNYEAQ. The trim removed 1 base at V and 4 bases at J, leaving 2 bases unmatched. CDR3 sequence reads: CASSLVAGGETQYF. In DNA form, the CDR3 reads TGTGCCAGCAGCTTAGTGGCGGGGGGAGAGACCCAGTACTTC.

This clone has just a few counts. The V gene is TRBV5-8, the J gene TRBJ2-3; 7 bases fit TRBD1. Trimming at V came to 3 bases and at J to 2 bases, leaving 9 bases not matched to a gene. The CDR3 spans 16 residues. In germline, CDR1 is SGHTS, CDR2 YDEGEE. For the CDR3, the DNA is TGTGCCAGCAGCTCGGGACAGCAATTAACCACAGATACGCAGTATTTT. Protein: CASSSGQQLTTDTQYF.

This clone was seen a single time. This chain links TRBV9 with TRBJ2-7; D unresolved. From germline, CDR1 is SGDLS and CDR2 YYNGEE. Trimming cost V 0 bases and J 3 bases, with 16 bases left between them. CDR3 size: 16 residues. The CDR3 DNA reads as TGTGCCAGCAGCGTAGGCGCCGACTCCGAGTTCTACGAGCAGTACTTC. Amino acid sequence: CASSVGADSEFYEQYF.

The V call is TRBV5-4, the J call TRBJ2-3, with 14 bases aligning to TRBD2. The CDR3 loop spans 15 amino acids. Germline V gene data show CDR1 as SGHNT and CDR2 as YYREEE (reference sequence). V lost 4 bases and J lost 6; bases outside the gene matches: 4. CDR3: CASSPGTSGGDTQYF. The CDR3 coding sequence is TGTGCCAGCAGCCCGGGGACTAGCGGGGGCGATACGCAGTATTTT.

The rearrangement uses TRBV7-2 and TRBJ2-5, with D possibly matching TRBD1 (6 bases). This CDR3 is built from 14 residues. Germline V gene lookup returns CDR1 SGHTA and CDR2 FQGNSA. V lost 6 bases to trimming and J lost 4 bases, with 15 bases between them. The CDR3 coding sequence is TGTGCCAGCAGTTTAAGGGGCAGGGGAGAGACCCAGTACTTC. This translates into CASSLRGRGETQYF.

CDR3 in amino acids: CASSLSGGLSNQPQHF. The CDR3, as DNA: TGTGCCAGCAGCTTATCTGGGGGATTGAGCAATCAGCCCCAGCATTTT. V usage is TRBV11-2 and J usage is TRBJ1-5, with D maybe TRBD1 (5 bases). Germline CDR1 SGHAT, CDR2 FQNNGV. The ends were cut back, 2 bases at V and 1 base at J, with 12 bases in the middle. The CDR3 covers 16 residues.

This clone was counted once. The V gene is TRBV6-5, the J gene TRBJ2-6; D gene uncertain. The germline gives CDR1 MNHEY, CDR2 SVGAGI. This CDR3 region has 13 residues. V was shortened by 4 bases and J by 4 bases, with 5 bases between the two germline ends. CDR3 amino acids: CASSLLGANVLTF. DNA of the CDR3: TGTGCCAGCAGTTTGTTAGGGGCCAACGTCCTGACTTTC.

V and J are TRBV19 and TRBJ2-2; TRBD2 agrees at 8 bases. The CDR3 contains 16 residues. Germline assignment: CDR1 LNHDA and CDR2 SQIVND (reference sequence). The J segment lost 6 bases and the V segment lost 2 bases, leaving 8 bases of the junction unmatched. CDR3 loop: CASSIWRGARPGELFF. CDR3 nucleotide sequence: TGTGCCAGTAGTATATGGCGGGGGGCCCGTCCCGGGGAGCTGTTTTTT.

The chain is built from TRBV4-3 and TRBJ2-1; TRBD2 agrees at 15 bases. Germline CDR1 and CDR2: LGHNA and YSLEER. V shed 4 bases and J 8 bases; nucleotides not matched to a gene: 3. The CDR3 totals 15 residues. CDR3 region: CASSRGLAGGDEQFF. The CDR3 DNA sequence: TGCGCCAGCAGCCGAGGACTAGCGGGGGGGGATGAGCAGTTCTTC.

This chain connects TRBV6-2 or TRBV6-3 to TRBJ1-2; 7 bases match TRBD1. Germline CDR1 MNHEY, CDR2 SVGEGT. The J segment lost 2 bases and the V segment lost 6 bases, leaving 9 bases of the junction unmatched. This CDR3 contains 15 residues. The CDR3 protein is CASSPIKTGNYGYTF. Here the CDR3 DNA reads TGTGCCAGCAGCCCGATAAAGACAGGGAACTATGGCTACACCTTC.

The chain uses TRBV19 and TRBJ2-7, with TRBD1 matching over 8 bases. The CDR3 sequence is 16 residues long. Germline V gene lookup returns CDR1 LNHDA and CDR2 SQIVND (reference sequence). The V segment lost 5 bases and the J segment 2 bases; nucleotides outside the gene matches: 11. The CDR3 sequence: CASSPDRGLGPYEQYF. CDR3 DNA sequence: TGTGCCAGTAGTCCCGACAGGGGCCTTGGGCCCTACGAGCAGTACTTC.

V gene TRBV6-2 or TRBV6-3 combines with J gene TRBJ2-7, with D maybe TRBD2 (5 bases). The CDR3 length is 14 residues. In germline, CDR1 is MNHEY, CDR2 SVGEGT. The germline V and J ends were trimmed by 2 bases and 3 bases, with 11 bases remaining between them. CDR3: CASSYEVGGYEQYF. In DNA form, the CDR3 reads TGTGCCAGCAGTTACGAGGTTGGAGGCTACGAGCAGTACTTC.

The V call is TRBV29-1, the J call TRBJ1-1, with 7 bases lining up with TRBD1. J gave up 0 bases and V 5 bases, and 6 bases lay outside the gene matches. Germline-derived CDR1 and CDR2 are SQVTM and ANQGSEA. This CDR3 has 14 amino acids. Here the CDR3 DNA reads TGCAGCGTTCGACCCGGGACAGTGAACACTGAAGCTTTCTTT. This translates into CSVRPGTVNTEAFF.

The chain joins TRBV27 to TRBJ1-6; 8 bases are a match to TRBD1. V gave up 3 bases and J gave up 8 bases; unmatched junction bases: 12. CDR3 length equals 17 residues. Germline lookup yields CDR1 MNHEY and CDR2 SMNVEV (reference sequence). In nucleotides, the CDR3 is TGTGCCAGCAGTTTTTCACAGGGGGTTGCCCCCTATTCACCCCTCCACTTT. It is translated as CASSFSQGVAPYSPLHF.

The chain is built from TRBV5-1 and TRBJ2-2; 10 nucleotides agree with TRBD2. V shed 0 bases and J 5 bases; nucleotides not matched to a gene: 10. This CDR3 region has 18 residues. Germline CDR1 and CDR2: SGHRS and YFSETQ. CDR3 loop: CASSLANSGGMRTGELFF. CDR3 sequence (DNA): TGCGCCAGCAGCTTGGCCAATAGCGGGGGGATGAGAACCGGGGAGCTGTTTTTT.

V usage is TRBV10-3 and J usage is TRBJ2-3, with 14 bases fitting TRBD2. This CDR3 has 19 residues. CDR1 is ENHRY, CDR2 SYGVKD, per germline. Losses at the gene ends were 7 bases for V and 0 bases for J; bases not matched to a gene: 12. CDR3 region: CAITNPGGLAGESTDTQYF. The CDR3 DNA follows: TGTGCCATCACCAACCCCGGGGGACTAGCGGGGGAGAGCACAGATACGCAGTATTTT.